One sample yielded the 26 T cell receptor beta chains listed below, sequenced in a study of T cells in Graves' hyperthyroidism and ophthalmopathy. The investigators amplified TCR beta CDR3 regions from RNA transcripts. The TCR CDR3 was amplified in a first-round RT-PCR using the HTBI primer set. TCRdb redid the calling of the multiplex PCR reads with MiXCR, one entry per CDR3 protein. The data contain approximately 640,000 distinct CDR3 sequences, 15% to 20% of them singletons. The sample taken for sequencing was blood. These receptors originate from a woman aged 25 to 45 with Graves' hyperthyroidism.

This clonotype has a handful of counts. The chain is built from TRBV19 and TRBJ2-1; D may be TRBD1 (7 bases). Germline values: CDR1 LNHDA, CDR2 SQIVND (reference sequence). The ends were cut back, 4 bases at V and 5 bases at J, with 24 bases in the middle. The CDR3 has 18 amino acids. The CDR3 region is CASSTVYRGTGTHNEQFF. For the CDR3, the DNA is TGTGCCAGTAGTACCGTCTACAGGGGCACCGGGACTCACAATGAGCAGTTCTTC.

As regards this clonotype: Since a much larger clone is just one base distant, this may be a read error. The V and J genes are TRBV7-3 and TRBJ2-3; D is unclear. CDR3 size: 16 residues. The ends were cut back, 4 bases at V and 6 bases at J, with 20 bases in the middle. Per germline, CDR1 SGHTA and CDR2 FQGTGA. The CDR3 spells CASSSARRSDPDTQYF. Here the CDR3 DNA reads TGTGCCAGCAGCTCCGCACGAAGAAGTGACCCGGATACGCAGTATTTT.

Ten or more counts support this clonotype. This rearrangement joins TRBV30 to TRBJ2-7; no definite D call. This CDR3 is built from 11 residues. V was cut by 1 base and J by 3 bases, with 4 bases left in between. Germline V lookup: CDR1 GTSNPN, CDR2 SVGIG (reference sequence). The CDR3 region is CAWSDYYEQYF. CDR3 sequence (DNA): TGTGCCTGGAGTGACTACTACGAGCAGTACTTC.

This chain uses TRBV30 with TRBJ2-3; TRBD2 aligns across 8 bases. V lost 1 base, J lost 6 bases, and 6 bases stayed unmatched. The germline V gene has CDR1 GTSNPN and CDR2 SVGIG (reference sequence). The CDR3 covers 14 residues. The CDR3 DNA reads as TGTGCCTGGAGTGCGGGAGGGCCGGTTGATACGCAGTATTTT. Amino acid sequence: CAWSAGGPVDTQYF. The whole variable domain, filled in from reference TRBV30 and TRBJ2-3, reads SQTIHQWPATLVQPVGSPLSLECTVEGTSNPNLYWYRQAAGRGLQLLFYSVGIGQISSEVPQNLSASRPQDRQFILSSKKLLLSDSGFYLCAWSAGGPVDTQYFGPGTRLTVL.

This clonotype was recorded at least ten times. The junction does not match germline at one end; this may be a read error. CDR3 in amino acids: CASSDGAGGNQPQHF. CDR3 nucleotides: TGTGCCAGCAGTGATGGGGCAGGGGGCAACCAGCCCCAGCATTTT. V usage is TRBV6-1 and J usage is TRBJ1-5, with 8 bases matching TRBD1. This CDR3 is built from 15 residues. The germline V gene has CDR1 MNHNS and CDR2 SASEGT.

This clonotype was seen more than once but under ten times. The CDR3 region has the DNA TGCGCCAGCAGCCAAGTGGGCATTACTGGTGGCTACACCTTC. Translating gives CASSQVGITGGYTF. This rearrangement joins TRBV4-1 to TRBJ1-2; the D is unclear. The germline V gene encodes CDR1 MGHRA and CDR2 YSYEKL. Trimming removed 1 base from V and 7 bases from J, with 13 bases in between. There are 14 residues in the CDR3.

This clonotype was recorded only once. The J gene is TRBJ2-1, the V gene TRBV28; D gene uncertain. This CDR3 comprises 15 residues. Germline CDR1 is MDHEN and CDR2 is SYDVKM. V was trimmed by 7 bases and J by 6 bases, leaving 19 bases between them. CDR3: CASTFKTLGANEQFF. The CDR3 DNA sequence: TGTGCCAGCACCTTTAAGACTTTAGGAGCCAATGAGCAGTTCTTC.

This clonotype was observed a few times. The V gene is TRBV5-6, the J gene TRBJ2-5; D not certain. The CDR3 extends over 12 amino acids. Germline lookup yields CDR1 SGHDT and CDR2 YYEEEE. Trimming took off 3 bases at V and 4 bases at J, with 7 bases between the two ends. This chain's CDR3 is CASSSDGETQYF. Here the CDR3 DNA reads TGTGCCAGCAGCTCCGACGGAGAGACCCAGTACTTC.

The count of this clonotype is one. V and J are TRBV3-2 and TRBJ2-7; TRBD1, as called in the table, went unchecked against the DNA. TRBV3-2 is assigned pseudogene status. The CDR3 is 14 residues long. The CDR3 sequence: CASSLSRVRNEQYF. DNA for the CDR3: TGTGCCAGCAGCCTGAGCAGGGTGAGAAACGAGCAGTACTTC.

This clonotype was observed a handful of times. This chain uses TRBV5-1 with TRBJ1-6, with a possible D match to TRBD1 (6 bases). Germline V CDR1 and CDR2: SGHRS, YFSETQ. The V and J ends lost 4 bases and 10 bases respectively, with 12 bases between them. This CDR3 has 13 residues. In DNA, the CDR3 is TGCGCCAGCAGCCGGGACATAATCTCACCCCTCCACTTT. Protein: CASSRDIISPLHF.

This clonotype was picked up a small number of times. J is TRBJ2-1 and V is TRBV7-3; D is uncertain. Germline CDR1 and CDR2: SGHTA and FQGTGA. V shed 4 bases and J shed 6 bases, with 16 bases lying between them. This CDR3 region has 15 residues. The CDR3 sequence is CASSCQQPRCNEQFF. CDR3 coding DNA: TGTGCCAGCAGCTGTCAGCAACCTCGGTGCAATGAGCAGTTCTTC.

The CDR3 nucleotides read TGTGCCAGTAGTCCGGGACCAGCCTTAACAGAGCAGTACTTC. This sequence encodes CASSPGPALTEQYF. This sequence joins TRBV19 and TRBJ2-7; D could derive from TRBD1 or TRBD2 (5 bases each). V gave up 5 bases and J gave up 7 bases, with 18 bases separating them. This CDR3 contains 14 residues. Germline V lookup: CDR1 LNHDA, CDR2 SQIVND (reference sequence).

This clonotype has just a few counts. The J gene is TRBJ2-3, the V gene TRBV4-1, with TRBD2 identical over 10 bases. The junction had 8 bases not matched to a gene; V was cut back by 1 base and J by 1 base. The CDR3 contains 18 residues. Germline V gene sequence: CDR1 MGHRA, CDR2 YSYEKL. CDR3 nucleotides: TGCGCCAGCAGCCAAGTCAGGCCCGGGACTAGCGGCACAGATACGCAGTATTTT. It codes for CASSQVRPGTSGTDTQYF.

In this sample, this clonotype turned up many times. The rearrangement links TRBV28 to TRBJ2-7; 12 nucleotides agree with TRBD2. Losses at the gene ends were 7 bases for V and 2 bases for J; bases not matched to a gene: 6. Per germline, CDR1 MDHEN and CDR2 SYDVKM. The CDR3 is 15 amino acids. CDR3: CASTDRLAGAYEQYF. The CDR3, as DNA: TGTGCCAGCACCGATCGACTAGCGGGGGCCTACGAGCAGTACTTC.

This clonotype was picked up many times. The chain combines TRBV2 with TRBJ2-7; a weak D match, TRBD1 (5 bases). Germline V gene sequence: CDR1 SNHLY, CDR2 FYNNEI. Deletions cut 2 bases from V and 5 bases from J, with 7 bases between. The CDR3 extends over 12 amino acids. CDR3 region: CASSETRDEQYF. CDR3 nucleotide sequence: TGTGCCAGCAGTGAAACCAGGGACGAGCAGTACTTC.

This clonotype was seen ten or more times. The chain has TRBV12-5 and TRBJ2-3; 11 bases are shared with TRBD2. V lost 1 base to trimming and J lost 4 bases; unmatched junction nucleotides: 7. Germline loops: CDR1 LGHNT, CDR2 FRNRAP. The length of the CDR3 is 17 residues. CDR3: CASGLGSLAGGADTQYF. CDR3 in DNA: TGTGCTAGTGGTTTGGGATCTTTAGCGGGAGGGGCAGATACGCAGTATTTT.

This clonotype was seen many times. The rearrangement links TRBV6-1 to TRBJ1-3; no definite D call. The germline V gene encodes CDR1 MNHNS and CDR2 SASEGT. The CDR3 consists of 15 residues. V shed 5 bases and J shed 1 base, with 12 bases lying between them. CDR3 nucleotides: TGTGCCAGCAGTCAGGTGCATACGTCTGGAAACACCATATATTTT. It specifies CASSQVHTSGNTIYF.

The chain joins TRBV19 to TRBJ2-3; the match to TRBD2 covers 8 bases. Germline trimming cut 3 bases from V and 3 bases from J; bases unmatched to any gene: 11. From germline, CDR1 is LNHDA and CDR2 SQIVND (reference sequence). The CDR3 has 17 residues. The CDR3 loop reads CASSIRGSGRSTDTQYF. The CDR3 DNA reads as TGTGCCAGTAGTATCCGGGGCAGCGGGAGAAGTACAGATACGCAGTATTTT.

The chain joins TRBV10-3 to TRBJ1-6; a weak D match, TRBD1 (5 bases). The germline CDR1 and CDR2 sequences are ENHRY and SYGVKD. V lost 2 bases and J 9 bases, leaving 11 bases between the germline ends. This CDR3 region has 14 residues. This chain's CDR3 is CAISEDGGFSPLHF. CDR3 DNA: TGTGCCATCAGTGAGGATGGGGGTTTTTCACCCCTCCACTTT.

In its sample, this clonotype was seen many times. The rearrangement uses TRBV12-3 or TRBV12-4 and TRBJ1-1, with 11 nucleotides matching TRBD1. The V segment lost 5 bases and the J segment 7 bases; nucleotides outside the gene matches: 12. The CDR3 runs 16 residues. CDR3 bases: TGTGCCAGCAGTCCCAGGACAGGGGGCGAGATGGTTGAAGCTTTCTTT. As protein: CASSPRTGGEMVEAFF.

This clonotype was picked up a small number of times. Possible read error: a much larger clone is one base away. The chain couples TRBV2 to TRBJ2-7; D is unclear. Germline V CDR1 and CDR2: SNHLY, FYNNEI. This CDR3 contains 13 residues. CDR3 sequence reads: CASSDAPLYGQYF. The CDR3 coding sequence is TGTGCCAGCAGTGATGCCCCCTTATACGGGCAGTACTTC.

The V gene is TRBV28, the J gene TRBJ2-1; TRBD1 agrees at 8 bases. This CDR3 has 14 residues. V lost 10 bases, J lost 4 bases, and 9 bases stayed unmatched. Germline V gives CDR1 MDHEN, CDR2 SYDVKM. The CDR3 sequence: CAISGGLGYNEQFF. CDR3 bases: TGTGCCATCTCAGGGGGCTTAGGGTACAATGAGCAGTTCTTC.

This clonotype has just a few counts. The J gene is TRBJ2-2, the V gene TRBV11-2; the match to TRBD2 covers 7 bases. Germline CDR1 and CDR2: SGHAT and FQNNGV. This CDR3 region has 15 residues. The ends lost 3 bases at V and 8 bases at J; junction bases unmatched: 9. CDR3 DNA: TGTGCCAGCAGCTTTAGTCTAGCGGAAAAAGGGGAGCTGTTTTTT. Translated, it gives CASSFSLAEKGELFF.

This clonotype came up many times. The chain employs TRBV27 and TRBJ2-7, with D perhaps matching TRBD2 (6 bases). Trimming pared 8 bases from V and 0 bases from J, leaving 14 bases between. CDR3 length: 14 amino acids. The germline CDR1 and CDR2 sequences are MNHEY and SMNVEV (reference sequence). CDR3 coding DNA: TGTGCCAGCCGCTCCGCGGGGTTCTCCTACGAGCAGTACTTC. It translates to CASRSAGFSYEQYF.

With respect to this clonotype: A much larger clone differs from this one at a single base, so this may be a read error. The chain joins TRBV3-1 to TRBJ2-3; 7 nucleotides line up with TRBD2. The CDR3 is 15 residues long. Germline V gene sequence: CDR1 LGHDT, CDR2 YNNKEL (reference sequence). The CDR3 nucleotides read TGTGTCAGCAGCCACTGGCGGGAGAGGTCAGATACGCAGTATTTT. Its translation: CVSSHWRERSDTQYF.

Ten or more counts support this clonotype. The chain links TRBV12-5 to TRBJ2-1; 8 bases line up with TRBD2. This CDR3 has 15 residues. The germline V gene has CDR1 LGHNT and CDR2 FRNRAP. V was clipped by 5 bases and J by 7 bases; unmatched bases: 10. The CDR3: CASGPAPGGVNEQFF. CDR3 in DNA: TGTGCTAGTGGTCCCGCTCCGGGAGGGGTTAATGAGCAGTTCTTC.